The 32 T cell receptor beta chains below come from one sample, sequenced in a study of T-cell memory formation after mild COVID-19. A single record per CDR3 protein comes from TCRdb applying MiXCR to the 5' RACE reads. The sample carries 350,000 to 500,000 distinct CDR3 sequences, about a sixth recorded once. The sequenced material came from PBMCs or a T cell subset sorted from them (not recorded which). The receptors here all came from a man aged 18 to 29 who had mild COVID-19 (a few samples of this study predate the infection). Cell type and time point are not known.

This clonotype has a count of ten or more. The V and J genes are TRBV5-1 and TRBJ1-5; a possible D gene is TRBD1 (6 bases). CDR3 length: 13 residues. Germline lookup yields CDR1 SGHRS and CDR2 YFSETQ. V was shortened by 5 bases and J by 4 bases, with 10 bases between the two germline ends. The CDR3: CASRGGQNQPQHF. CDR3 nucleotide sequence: TGCGCCAGCAGGGGGGGGCAGAATCAGCCCCAGCATTTT.

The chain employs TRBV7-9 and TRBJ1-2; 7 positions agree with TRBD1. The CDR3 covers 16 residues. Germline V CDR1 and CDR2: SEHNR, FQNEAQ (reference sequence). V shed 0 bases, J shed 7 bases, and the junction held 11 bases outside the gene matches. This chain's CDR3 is CASSLARRQGFGGYTF. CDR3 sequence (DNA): TGTGCCAGCAGCTTAGCTCGTCGACAGGGCTTTGGTGGCTACACCTTC.

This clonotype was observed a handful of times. Here the CDR3 reads CASSSGMSGEQYV. In DNA form, the CDR3 reads TGTGCCAGCAGCTCCGGGATGTCCGGCGAGCAGTACGTC. The chain uses TRBV5-5 and TRBJ2-7, with D possibly TRBD2 on 5 matching bases. Germline CDR1 SGHKS, CDR2 YYEKEE (reference sequence). The CDR3 runs to 13 residues. Between the trimmed V and J ends, which lost 3 bases and 6 bases, there was a span of 13 bases.

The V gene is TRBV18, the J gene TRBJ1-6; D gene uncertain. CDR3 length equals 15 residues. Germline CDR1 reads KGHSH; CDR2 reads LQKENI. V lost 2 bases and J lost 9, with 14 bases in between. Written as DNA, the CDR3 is TGTGCCAGCTCACCAGTTGAGGGCGATGGTTCACCCCTCCACTTT. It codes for CASSPVEGDGSPLHF.

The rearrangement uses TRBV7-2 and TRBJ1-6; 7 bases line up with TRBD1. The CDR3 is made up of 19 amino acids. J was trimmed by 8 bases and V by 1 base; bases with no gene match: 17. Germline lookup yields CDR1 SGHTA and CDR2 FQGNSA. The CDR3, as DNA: TGTGCCAGCAGCTTAGTCGGCGGGCTGTGGGTCAGGGGGGATTCACCCCTCCACTTT. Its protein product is CASSLVGGLWVRGDSPLHF.

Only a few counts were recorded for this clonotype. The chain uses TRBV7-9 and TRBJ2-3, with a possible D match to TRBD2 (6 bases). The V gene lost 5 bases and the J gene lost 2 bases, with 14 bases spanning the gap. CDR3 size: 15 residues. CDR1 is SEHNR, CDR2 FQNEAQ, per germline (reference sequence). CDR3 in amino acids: CASSRDSRHTDTQYF. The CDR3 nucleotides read TGTGCCAGCAGCCGGGACTCCCGCCACACAGATACGCAGTATTTT.

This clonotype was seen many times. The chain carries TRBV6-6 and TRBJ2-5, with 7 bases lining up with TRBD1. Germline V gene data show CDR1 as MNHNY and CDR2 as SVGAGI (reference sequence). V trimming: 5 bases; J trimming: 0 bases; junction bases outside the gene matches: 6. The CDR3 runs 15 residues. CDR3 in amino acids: CASSDRDRYQETQYF. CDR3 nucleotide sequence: TGTGCCAGCAGTGACCGGGACAGATACCAAGAGACCCAGTACTTC.

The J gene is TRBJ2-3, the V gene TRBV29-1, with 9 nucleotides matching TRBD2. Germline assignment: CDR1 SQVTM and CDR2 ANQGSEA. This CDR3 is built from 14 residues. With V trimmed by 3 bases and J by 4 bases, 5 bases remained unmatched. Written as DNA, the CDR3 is TGCAGCGTTGATCCGGGACTAGCTCCAGATACGCAGTATTTT. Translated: CSVDPGLAPDTQYF.

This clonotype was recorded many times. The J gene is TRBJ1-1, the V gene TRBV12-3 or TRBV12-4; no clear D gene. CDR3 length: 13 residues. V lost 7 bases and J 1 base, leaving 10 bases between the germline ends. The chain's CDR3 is CASTLQGNTEAFF. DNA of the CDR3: TGTGCCAGCACCTTGCAAGGGAACACTGAAGCTTTCTTT.

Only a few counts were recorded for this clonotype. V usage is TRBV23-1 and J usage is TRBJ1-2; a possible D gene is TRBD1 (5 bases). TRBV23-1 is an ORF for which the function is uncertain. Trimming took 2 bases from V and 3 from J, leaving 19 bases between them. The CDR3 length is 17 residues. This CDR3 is CASSQPDIFGGYYGYTF. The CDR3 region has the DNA TGCGCCAGCAGTCAACCCGATATTTTTGGGGGATACTATGGCTACACCTTC.

CDR3 nucleotides: TGTGCCAGCAGTTTCCCCGTTCGGACCAACCCTTCAAGCAATCAGCCCCAGCATTTT. Residues: CASSFPVRTNPSSNQPQHF. The genes are TRBV6-5 and TRBJ1-5; D uncertain. CDR1 is MNHEY, CDR2 SVGAGI, per germline. V was clipped by 4 bases and J by 1 base, with 23 bases between them. The CDR3 length is 19 residues.

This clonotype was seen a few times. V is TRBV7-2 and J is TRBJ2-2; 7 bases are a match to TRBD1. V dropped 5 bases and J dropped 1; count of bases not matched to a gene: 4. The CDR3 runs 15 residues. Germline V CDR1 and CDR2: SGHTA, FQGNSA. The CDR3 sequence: CASSRGPENTGELFF. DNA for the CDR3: TGTGCCAGCAGCAGGGGGCCCGAGAACACCGGGGAGCTGTTTTTT.

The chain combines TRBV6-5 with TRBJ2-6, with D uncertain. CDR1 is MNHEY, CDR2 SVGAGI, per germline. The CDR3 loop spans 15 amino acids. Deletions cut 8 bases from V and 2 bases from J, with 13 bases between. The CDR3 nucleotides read TGTGCCAGCGCCCCGCTGGTTACTGGGGCCAACGTCCTGACTTTC. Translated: CASAPLVTGANVLTF.

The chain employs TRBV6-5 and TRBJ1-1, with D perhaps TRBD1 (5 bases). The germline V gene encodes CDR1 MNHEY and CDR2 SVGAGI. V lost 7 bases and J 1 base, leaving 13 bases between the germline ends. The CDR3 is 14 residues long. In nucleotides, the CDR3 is TGTGCCAGCACCCAGACAGCTCAGAACACTGAAGCTTTCTTT. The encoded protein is CASTQTAQNTEAFF.

This CDR3 is CSCTENYGYTF. CDR3 in DNA: TGCAGTTGTACCGAGAACTATGGCTACACCTTC. V usage is TRBV29-1 and J usage is TRBJ1-2; D remains ambiguous. This CDR3 has 11 amino acids. CDR1 and CDR2 (germline): SQVTM, ANQGSEA.

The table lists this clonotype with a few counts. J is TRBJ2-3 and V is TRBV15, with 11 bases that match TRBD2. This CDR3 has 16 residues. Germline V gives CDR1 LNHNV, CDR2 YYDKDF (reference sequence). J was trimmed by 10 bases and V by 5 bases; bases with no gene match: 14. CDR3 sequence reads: CATSRGQGGTSGSQYF. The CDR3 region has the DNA TGTGCCACCAGCCGAGGACAGGGCGGGACTAGCGGATCGCAGTATTTT. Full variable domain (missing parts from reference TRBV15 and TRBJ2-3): DAMVIQNPRYQVTQFGKPVTLSCSQTLNHNVMYWYQQKSSQAPKLLFHYYDKDFNNEADTPDNFQSRRPNTSFCFLDIRSPGLGDTAMYLCATSRGQGGTSGSQYFGPGTRLTVL.

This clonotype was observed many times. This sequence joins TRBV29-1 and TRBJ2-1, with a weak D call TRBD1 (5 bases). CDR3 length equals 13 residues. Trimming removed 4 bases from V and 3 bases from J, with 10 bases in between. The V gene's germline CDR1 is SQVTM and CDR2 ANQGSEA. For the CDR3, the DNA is TGCAGCGTTGCTCAGGGATTCTACAATGAGCAGTTCTTC. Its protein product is CSVAQGFYNEQFF.

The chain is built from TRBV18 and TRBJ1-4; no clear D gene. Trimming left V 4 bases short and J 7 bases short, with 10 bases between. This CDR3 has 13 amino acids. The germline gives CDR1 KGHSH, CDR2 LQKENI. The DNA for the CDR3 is TGTGCCAGCTCACTACAGATGATTGAAAAACTGTTTTTT. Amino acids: CASSLQMIEKLFF.

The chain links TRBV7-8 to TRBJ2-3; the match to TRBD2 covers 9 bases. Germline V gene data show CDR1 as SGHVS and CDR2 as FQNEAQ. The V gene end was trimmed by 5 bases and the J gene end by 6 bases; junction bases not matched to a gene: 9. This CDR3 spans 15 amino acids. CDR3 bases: TGTGCCAGCAGCCTCCCGGCGGGGGGGCCCGATACGCAGTATTTT. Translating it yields CASSLPAGGPDTQYF.

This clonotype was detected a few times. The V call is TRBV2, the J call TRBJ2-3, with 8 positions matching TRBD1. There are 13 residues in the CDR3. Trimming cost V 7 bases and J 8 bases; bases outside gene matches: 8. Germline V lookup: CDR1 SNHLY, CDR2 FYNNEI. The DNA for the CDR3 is TGTGCCAGCATGGGGCAGGGGGCGGGTACGCAGTATTTT. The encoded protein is CASMGQGAGTQYF.

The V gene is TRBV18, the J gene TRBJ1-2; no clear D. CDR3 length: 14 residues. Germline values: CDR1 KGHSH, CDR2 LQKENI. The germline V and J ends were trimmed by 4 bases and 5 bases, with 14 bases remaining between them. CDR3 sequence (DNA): TGTGCCAGCTCACATGTGCCCGTCGGGTATGGCTACACCTTC. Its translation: CASSHVPVGYGYTF.

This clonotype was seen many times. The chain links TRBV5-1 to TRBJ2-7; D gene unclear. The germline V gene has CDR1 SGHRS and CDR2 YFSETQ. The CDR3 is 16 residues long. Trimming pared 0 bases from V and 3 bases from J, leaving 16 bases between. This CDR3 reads CASSLGPLRLLYEQYF. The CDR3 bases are TGCGCCAGCAGCTTGGGGCCCCTCAGGCTCCTCTACGAGCAGTACTTC.

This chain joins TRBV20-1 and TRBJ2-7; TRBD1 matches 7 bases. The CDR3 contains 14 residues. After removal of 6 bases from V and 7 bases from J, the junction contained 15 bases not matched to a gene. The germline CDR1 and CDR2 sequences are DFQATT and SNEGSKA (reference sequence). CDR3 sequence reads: CSACRQGRGVEQYV. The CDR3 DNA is TGCAGTGCCTGTCGACAGGGCAGAGGCGTTGAGCAGTACGTC.

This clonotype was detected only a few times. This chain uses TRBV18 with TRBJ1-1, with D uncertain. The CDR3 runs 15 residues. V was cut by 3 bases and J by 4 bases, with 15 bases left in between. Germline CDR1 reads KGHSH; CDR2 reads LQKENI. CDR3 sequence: CASSPQTPRGTEAFF. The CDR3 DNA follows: TGTGCCAGCTCACCTCAGACCCCACGGGGCACTGAAGCTTTCTTT. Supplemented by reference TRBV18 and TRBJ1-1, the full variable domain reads NAGVMQNPRHLVRRRGQEARLRCSPMKGHSHVYWYRQLPEEGLKFMVYLQKENIIDESGMPKERFSAEFPKEGPSILRIQQVVRGDSAAYFCASSPQTPRGTEAFFGQGTRLTVV.

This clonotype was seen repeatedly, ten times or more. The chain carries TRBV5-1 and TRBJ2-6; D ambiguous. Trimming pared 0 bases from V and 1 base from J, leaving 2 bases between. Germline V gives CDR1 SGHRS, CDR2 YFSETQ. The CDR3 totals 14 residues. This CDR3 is CASSLGSGANVLTF. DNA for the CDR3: TGCGCCAGCAGCTTGGGTTCTGGGGCCAACGTCCTGACTTTC.

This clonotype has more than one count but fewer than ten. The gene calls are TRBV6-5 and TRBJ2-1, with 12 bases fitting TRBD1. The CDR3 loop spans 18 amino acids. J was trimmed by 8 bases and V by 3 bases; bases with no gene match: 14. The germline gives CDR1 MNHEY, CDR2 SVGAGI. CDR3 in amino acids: CASSYSSIRGQGADEQFF. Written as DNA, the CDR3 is TGTGCCAGCAGTTATTCCTCGATAAGGGGACAGGGGGCGGATGAGCAGTTCTTC.

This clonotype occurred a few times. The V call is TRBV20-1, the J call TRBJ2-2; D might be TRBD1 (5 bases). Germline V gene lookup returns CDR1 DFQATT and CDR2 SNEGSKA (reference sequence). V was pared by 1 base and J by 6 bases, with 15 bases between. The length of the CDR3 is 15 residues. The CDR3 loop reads CSARGSSGWAGELFF. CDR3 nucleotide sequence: TGCAGTGCTAGAGGAAGTTCAGGGTGGGCCGGGGAGCTGTTTTTT.

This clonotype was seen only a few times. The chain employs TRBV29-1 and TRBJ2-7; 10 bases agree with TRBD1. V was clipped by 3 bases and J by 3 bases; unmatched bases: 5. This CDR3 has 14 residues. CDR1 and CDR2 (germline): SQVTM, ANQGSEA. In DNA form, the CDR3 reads TGCAGCGTTGAGGACAGGGGGATCAACTACGAGCAGTACTTC. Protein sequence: CSVEDRGINYEQYF.

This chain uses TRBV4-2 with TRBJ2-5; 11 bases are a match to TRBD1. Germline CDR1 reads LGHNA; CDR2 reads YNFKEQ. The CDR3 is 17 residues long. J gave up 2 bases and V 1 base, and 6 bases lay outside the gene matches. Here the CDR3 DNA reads TGTGCCAGCAGCCAAGGCATAGGGACAGGGGGTCAAGAGACCCAGTACTTC. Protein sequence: CASSQGIGTGGQETQYF.

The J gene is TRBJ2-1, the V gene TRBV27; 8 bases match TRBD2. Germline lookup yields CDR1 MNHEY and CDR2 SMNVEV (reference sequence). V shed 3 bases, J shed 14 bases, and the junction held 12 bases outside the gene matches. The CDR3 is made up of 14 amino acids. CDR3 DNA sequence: TGTGCCAGCAGTTTTCTTGTGGCGGGGGGCCGTGAGTTCTTC. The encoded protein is CASSFLVAGGREFF.

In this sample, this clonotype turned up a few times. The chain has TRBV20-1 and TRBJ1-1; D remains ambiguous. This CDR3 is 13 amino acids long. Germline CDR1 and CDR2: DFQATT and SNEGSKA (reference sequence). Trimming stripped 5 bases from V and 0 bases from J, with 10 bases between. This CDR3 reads CSAYLAMNTEAFF. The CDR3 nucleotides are TGCAGTGCTTATCTCGCCATGAACACTGAAGCTTTCTTT.

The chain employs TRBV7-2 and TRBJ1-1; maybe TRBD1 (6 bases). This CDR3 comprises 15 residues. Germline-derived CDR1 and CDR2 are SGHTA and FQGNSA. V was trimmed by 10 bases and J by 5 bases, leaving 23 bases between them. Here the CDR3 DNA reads TGTGCCACCGCGTCACTTACAGGGATCGGAACTGAAGCTTTCTTT. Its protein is CATASLTGIGTEAFF.